Shown below are 15 T cell receptor beta chains from a single sample sequenced in a study of cytomegalovirus exposure and HLA in healthy donors. Both 60 Vbeta primers and 13 Jbeta primers went into the PCR. Repertoires were generated with immunoSEQ multiplex PCR, while TCRdb's copy carries only in-frame clones and drops some. The sample holds about 190,000 clones, 81% seen once. Input material: PBMCs. These receptors were taken from a man between 18 and 29 years old in good health and CMV-seronegative.

The genes are TRBV7-6 and TRBJ2-2, with D perhaps TRBD1 (6 bases). Germline CDR1 and CDR2: SGHVS and FNYEAQ. The CDR3 sequence is 13 residues long. With 7 bases removed from V and 5 bases from J, the gap between germline ends came to 11 bases. In DNA form, the CDR3 reads TGTGCCAGCAACAGGGTCGGAACCGGGGAGCTGTTTTTT. Translated: CASNRVGTGELFF.

The chain employs TRBV7-9 and TRBJ2-1, with 8 bases identical to TRBD2. The V gene end was trimmed by 1 base and the J gene end by 7 bases; junction bases not matched to a gene: 9. Germline loops: CDR1 SEHNR, CDR2 FQNEAQ (reference sequence). This CDR3 has 16 residues. The CDR3 region is CASSLGGRRVSNEQFF. The CDR3 nucleotides are TGTGCCAGCAGCTTAGGCGGGAGGCGTGTCTCTAATGAGCAGTTCTTC.

This clone turned up a few times. The chain links TRBV6-4 to TRBJ1-2; D perhaps matches TRBD1 (5 bases). This CDR3 region has 16 residues. Trimming left V 7 bases short and J 3 bases short, with 21 bases between. CDR1 is MRHNA and CDR2 is SNTAGT in the germline V gene. This CDR3 is CASTYPRGSPHYGYTF. CDR3 nucleotides: TGTGCCAGCACTTACCCGCGGGGGAGTCCCCACTATGGCTACACCTTC.

This clone has only one observation. This chain uses TRBV7-3 with TRBJ1-5, with 8 bases fitting TRBD1. Per the germline V gene, CDR1 is SGHTA and CDR2 is FQGTGA. V shed 4 bases, J shed 7 bases, and the junction held 12 bases outside the gene matches. The CDR3 runs 16 residues. CDR3 coding DNA: TGTGCCAGCAGCTCACGGACAGGGCGTAGAGGACAGCCCCAGCATTTT. Translating it yields CASSSRTGRRGQPQHF.

This clone occurred a few times. This rearrangement joins TRBV21-1 to TRBJ2-7; TRBD1 reflects the table's D call only, with no check against the DNA. TRBV21-1 is classified as a pseudogene. This CDR3 has 15 amino acids. Here the CDR3 reads CASWPGGPPPYEQYF. In nucleotides, the CDR3 is TGTGCCAGCTGGCCAGGGGGGCCCCCGCCCTACGAGCAGTACTTC.

The chain joins TRBV14 to TRBJ2-5; D not certain. Germline loops: CDR1 SGHDN, CDR2 FVKESK. This CDR3 spans 17 amino acids. Trimming removed 1 base from V and 4 bases from J, with 19 bases in between. The CDR3 spells CASSQGNLVPLVETQYF. For the CDR3, the DNA is TGTGCCAGCAGCCAAGGAAACTTAGTCCCCCTAGTAGAGACCCAGTACTTC.

The V and J genes are TRBV6-4 and TRBJ1-2; a possible D gene is TRBD1 (5 bases). CDR1 is MRHNA, CDR2 SNTAGT, per germline. The CDR3 has 15 amino acids. Trimming pared 2 bases from V and 4 bases from J, leaving 14 bases between. The CDR3 nucleotides are TGTGCCAGCAGTGACGGGGCGCAGGGCCTCTATGGCTACACCTTC. Protein sequence: CASSDGAQGLYGYTF.

This sequence joins TRBV5-5 and TRBJ2-7; perhaps TRBD2 as D (6 bases). The CDR3 length is 13 residues. The germline CDR1 and CDR2 sequences are SGHKS and YYEKEE (reference sequence). Trimming took 6 bases from V and 3 from J, leaving 13 bases between them. The CDR3 DNA reads TGTGCCAGCAATGGGGGGTCAGTCTACGAGCAGTACTTC. Its translation: CASNGGSVYEQYF.

The chain links TRBV5-1 to TRBJ2-5, with 7 bases fitting TRBD1. The CDR3 has 15 amino acids. In germline, CDR1 is SGHRS, CDR2 YFSETQ. The V gene end was trimmed by 2 bases and the J gene end by 2 bases; junction bases not matched to a gene: 6. CDR3 DNA: TGCGCCAGCAGCTTAAGACAGGGCCCACAAGAGACCCAGTACTTC. The encoded protein is CASSLRQGPQETQYF.

CDR3 loop: CASSSGTGRETQYF. DNA of the CDR3: TGTGCCAGCAGCTCCGGGACAGGCCGAGAGACCCAGTACTTC. The chain has TRBV5-4 and TRBJ2-5; 8 nucleotides line up with TRBD1. V shed 3 bases, J shed 4 bases, and the junction held 5 bases outside the gene matches. CDR3 length: 14 amino acids. The germline V gene has CDR1 SGHNT and CDR2 YYREEE (reference sequence).

This rearrangement joins TRBV7-2 to TRBJ1-2; the D is unclear. Trimming left V 0 bases short and J 8 bases short, with 13 bases between. Germline V gives CDR1 SGHTA, CDR2 FQGNSA. The CDR3 is 14 residues long. CDR3 sequence reads: CASSLASRGGGYTF. In DNA, the CDR3 is TGTGCCAGCAGCTTAGCGAGCCGGGGTGGAGGCTACACCTTC.

Relative to its sample, this clone is medium-sized. The same CDR3 arises from other DNA sequences in this sample as well. The V and J genes are TRBV6-1 and TRBJ2-7, with 9 positions matching TRBD2. CDR1 and CDR2 from the germline V gene are MNHNS and SASEGT. This CDR3 is built from 15 residues. The V gene end was trimmed by 1 base and the J gene end by 7 bases; junction bases not matched to a gene: 8. The CDR3 loop is CASSEEAGGPREQYF. The CDR3 DNA reads as TGTGCCAGCAGTGAAGAGGCGGGAGGGCCGAGAGAGCAGTACTTC.

The V and J genes are TRBV13 and TRBJ1-1, with a possible D match to TRBD1 (6 bases). The V end lost 2 bases, the J end lost 11 bases, and 30 bases lay between the germline ends. CDR3 length: 18 amino acids. Germline values: CDR1 PRHDT, CDR2 FYEKMQ (reference sequence). CDR3 in DNA: TGTGCCAGCAGCTTACGGGGAAGTACCGGGACACGGGGGGGAGGCGCTTTCTTT. The encoded protein is CASSLRGSTGTRGGGAFF.

A single count supports this clone. The rearrangement joins TRBV11-2 to TRBJ1-3; a possible D gene is TRBD1 (6 bases). CDR1 SGHAT and CDR2 FQNNGV come from the germline V gene. The CDR3 is 14 amino acids. V shed 2 bases and J shed 3 bases, with 8 bases lying between them. CDR3 bases: TGTGCCAGCAGCTTACCAGGGGATGGAAACACCATATATTTT. This codes for CASSLPGDGNTIYF. The full variable domain, its missing parts supplied by reference TRBV11-2 and TRBJ1-3, is EAGVAQSPRYKIIEKRQSVAFWCNPISGHATLYWYQQILGQGPKLLIQFQNNGVVDDSQLPKDRFSAERLKGVDSTLKIQPAKLEDSAVYLCASSLPGDGNTIYFGEGSWLTVV.

The CDR3 DNA sequence: TGTGCCACCAGCAGAGGCCAGGTTAATGAAAAACTGTTTTTT. It is translated as CATSRGQVNEKLFF. The chain recombines TRBV15 with TRBJ1-4; D is uncertain. V was shortened by 1 base and J by 4 bases, with 7 bases between the two germline ends. CDR1 and CDR2 from the germline V gene are LNHNV and YYDKDF (reference sequence). This CDR3 contains 14 residues.